A single sample is the source of the 19 T cell receptor beta chains below, sequenced in a study of T cell responses to AZD1222 COVID-19 vaccine. Generated by immunoSEQ multiplex PCR, the TCRdb table keeps only in-frame clones and is missing some. The table records approximately 180,000 clones, more than 75% of them present only once. The sample here was peripheral blood, taken 28 days after the second AZD1222 dose. The source is an adult who received the AZD1222 COVID-19 vaccine.

V is TRBV6-6 and J is TRBJ2-7; a possible D gene is TRBD2 (6 bases). Germline values: CDR1 MNHNY, CDR2 SVGAGI (reference sequence). CDR3 length equals 13 residues. Trimming cost V 5 bases and J 4 bases, with 12 bases left between them. DNA for the CDR3: TGTGCCAGCAGTCCCCCTGGGGGGTACGAGCAGTACTTC. Its protein is CASSPPGGYEQYF.

The chain recombines TRBV9 with TRBJ2-7; maybe TRBD2 (6 bases). The CDR3 is made up of 14 amino acids. The V and J ends lost 4 bases and 2 bases respectively, with 13 bases between them. Germline CDR1 is SGDLS and CDR2 is YYNGEE. This chain's CDR3 is CASSIGGLAYEQYF. The CDR3 coding sequence is TGTGCCAGCAGCATCGGGGGACTTGCCTACGAGCAGTACTTC. The entire variable domain, with the rest obtained from reference TRBV9 and TRBJ2-7, is as follows: DSGVTQTPKHLITATGQRVTLRCSPRSGDLSVYWYQQSLDQGLQFLIQYYNGEERAKGNILERFSAQQFPDLHSELNLSSLELGDSALYFCASSIGGLAYEQYFGPGTRLTVT.

This clone was seen a few times. Here the CDR3 reads CASSKRNRGAYEQYF. The CDR3 nucleotides read TGTGCCAGCAGCAAACGAAACAGGGGAGCCTACGAGCAGTACTTC. This sequence joins TRBV28 and TRBJ2-7; 7 bases line up with TRBD1. CDR1 is MDHEN, CDR2 SYDVKM, per germline. The junction had 10 bases not matched to a gene; V was cut back by 6 bases and J by 2 bases. The CDR3 is 15 amino acids.

This chain uses TRBV7-2 with TRBJ1-1; maybe TRBD1 (6 bases). The CDR3 is made up of 16 amino acids. V was shortened by 3 bases and J by 5 bases, with 19 bases between the two germline ends. The germline gives CDR1 SGHTA, CDR2 FQGNSA. The CDR3 sequence: CASSLRSVGGGTEAFF. The CDR3 DNA is TGTGCCAGCAGCTTGAGGTCGGTAGGGGGTGGGACTGAAGCTTTCTTT. Based on the CDR3 plus reference TRBV7-2 and TRBJ1-1, the full variable domain is GAGVSQSPSNKVTEKGKDVELRCDPISGHTALYWYRQSLGQGLEFLIYFQGNSAPDKSGLPSDRFSAERTGGSVSTLTIQRTQQEDSAVYLCASSLRSVGGGTEAFFGQGTRLTVV.

The CDR3 DNA reads as TGTGCCAGCAGCCCGGGACTAGCGGGAGGGCCCGGTGAGCAGTTCTTC. This gives the protein CASSPGLAGGPGEQFF. The chain carries TRBV11-3 and TRBJ2-1; 16 bases are a match to TRBD2. Trimming at V came to 5 bases and at J to 9 bases, leaving 7 bases not matched to a gene. Per the germline V gene, CDR1 is SGHNT and CDR2 is YENEEA. This CDR3 is built from 16 residues.

The chain carries TRBV19 and TRBJ1-5, with D hard to call. This CDR3 comprises 15 residues. In germline, CDR1 is LNHDA, CDR2 SQIVND (reference sequence). V lost 0 bases to trimming and J lost 3 bases, with 9 bases between them. DNA of the CDR3: TGTGCCAGTAGTATAGATCTCCGTGTCAATCAGCCCCAGCATTTT. This codes for CASSIDLRVNQPQHF. The full variable domain, rest sourced from reference TRBV19 and TRBJ1-5, is DGGITQSPKYLFRKEGQNVTLSCEQNLNHDAMYWYRQDPGQGLRLIYYSQIVNDFQKGDIAEGYSVSREKKESFPLTVTSAQKNPTAFYLCASSIDLRVNQPQHFGDGTRLSIL.

The genes are TRBV6-5 and TRBJ1-1; the D gene is possibly TRBD1 (5 bases). The germline V and J ends were trimmed by 4 bases and 3 bases, with 15 bases remaining between them. The CDR3 spans 15 residues. Germline V lookup: CDR1 MNHEY, CDR2 SVGAGI. The CDR3 here is CASSLNGRADTEAFF. CDR3 DNA: TGTGCCAGCAGTTTAAATGGCAGGGCAGACACTGAAGCTTTCTTT.

This chain joins TRBV2 and TRBJ2-1, with 8 positions matching TRBD2. Germline assignment: CDR1 SNHLY and CDR2 FYNNEI. This CDR3 contains 11 residues. Trimming cost V 5 bases and J 16 bases; bases outside gene matches: 7. The CDR3 region is CASSPSGLGFF. In DNA form, the CDR3 reads TGTGCCAGCAGTCCTAGCGGGCTGGGTTTCTTC.

The gene calls are TRBV15 and TRBJ2-3, with D maybe TRBD1 (6 bases). Looked up from germline, CDR1 is LNHNV and CDR2 is YYDKDF (reference sequence). The V gene lost 0 bases and the J gene lost 5 bases, with 12 bases spanning the gap. There are 15 residues in the CDR3. The CDR3 region is CATSREGRGRDTQYF. The CDR3 nucleotides read TGTGCCACCAGCAGAGAGGGCAGGGGCCGAGATACGCAGTATTTT.

This chain uses TRBV19 with TRBJ2-5; 11 nucleotides match TRBD1. Germline assignment: CDR1 LNHDA and CDR2 SQIVND (reference sequence). This CDR3 spans 15 amino acids. Germline trimming cut 5 bases from V and 3 bases from J; bases unmatched to any gene: 5. The CDR3 spells CASSPRTGGEETQYF. CDR3 DNA: TGTGCCAGTAGTCCTCGGACAGGGGGCGAAGAGACCCAGTACTTC.

The V gene is TRBV4-3, the J gene TRBJ1-5; TRBD1 is a possible D gene (5 bases). This CDR3 is built from 13 residues. Looked up from germline, CDR1 is LGHNA and CDR2 is YSLEER. V lost 4 bases, J lost 6 bases, and 10 bases lay in between. CDR3 nucleotides: TGCGCCAGCAGCCTGCAGGGAGGTCAGCCCCAGCATTTT. Translation: CASSLQGGQPQHF.

V and J are TRBV28 and TRBJ1-5, with TRBD1 as a possible D gene (5 bases). Germline CDR1 MDHEN, CDR2 SYDVKM. The CDR3 sequence is 16 residues long. With 6 bases removed from V and 1 base from J, the gap between germline ends came to 16 bases. The CDR3 region is CASRPGAAGSNQPQHF. The CDR3 DNA sequence: TGTGCCAGCAGACCTGGGGCCGCGGGAAGCAATCAGCCCCAGCATTTT. Full variable domain (outside the CDR3, taken from reference TRBV28 and TRBJ1-5): DVKVTQSSRYLVKRTGEKVFLECVQDMDHENMFWYRQDPGLGLRLIYFSYDVKMKEKGDIPEGYSVSREKKERFSLILESASTNQTSMYLCASRPGAAGSNQPQHFGDGTRLSIL.

The chain joins TRBV28 to TRBJ2-3, with D possibly matching TRBD2 (6 bases). Germline loops: CDR1 MDHEN, CDR2 SYDVKM. The CDR3 sequence is 16 residues long. V gave up 3 bases and J gave up 0 bases, with 13 bases separating them. In nucleotides, the CDR3 is TGTGCCAGCAGTTTTGTTGCGGGGACTAGCACAGATACGCAGTATTTT. This translates into CASSFVAGTSTDTQYF.

This clone was observed once. The chain carries TRBV7-6 and TRBJ2-2; D is perhaps TRBD1 or TRBD2 (5 bases each). The CDR3 has 16 amino acids. In germline, CDR1 is SGHVS, CDR2 FNYEAQ. V was shortened by 6 bases and J by 1 base, with 15 bases between the two germline ends. The DNA of the CDR3 is TGTGCCAGCAGTTCTCCGGGACCCATGAACACCGGGGAGCTGTTTTTT. Translation gives CASSSPGPMNTGELFF.

The chain recombines TRBV6-5 with TRBJ2-2; D unresolved. V lost 6 bases and J lost 0, with 2 bases in between. CDR1 MNHEY and CDR2 SVGAGI come from the germline V gene. The CDR3 spans 12 residues. CDR3 region: CASRTNTGELFF. CDR3 DNA sequence: TGTGCCAGCAGAACGAACACCGGGGAGCTGTTTTTT.

This clone was detected only once. CDR3 in DNA: TGTGCCAGTAGTTCCCCGGGGGTCCGACCCGGGGAGCTGTTTTTT. This encodes CASSSPGVRPGELFF. The genes are TRBV19 and TRBJ2-2; TRBD2 might be the D (6 bases). V lost 5 bases, J lost 6 bases, and 16 bases lay in between. The CDR3 is 15 amino acids. The germline CDR1 and CDR2 sequences are LNHDA and SQIVND (reference sequence).

V is TRBV7-9 and J is TRBJ1-2, with a tentative D call TRBD1 (6 bases). This CDR3 has 16 residues. Germline V lookup: CDR1 SEHNR, CDR2 FQNEAQ (reference sequence). V was pared by 5 bases and J by 5 bases, with 21 bases between. The CDR3 nucleotides read TGTGCCAGCAGCCCGGGGGGCACTGGACGGACTTATGGCTACACCTTC. It encodes CASSPGGTGRTYGYTF. Based on the CDR3 plus reference TRBV7-9 and TRBJ1-2, the full variable domain is DTGVSQNPRHKITKRGQNVTFRCDPISEHNRLYWYRQTLGQGPEFLTYFQNEAQLEKSRLLSDRFSAERPKGSFSTLEIQRTEQGDSAMYLCASSPGGTGRTYGYTFGSGTRLTVV.

A single count supports this clone. This sequence joins TRBV19 and TRBJ2-1, with 7 bases aligning to TRBD1. The ends lost 6 bases at V and 0 bases at J; junction bases unmatched: 2. The CDR3 has 14 residues. From germline, CDR1 is LNHDA and CDR2 SQIVND (reference sequence). The DNA of the CDR3 is TGTGCCAGTAGACCAGGGGGCTCCTACAATGAGCAGTTCTTC. Translated, it gives CASRPGGSYNEQFF.

The chain combines TRBV7-8 with TRBJ1-1; 7 bases agree with TRBD1. The CDR3 totals 18 residues. Germline loops: CDR1 SGHVS, CDR2 FQNEAQ. V shed 3 bases and J 1 base; nucleotides not matched to a gene: 14. CDR3 sequence: CASSFGRNRGDPNTEAFF. The CDR3 DNA sequence: TGTGCCAGCAGCTTTGGACGTAACAGGGGCGACCCGAACACTGAAGCTTTCTTT. Full variable domain (remainder filled in from reference TRBV7-8 and TRBJ1-1): GAGVSQSPRYKVAKRGQDVALRCDPISGHVSLFWYQQALGQGPEFLTYFQNEAQLDKSGLPSDRFFAERPEGSVSTLKIQRTQQEDSAVYLCASSFGRNRGDPNTEAFFGQGTRLTVV.